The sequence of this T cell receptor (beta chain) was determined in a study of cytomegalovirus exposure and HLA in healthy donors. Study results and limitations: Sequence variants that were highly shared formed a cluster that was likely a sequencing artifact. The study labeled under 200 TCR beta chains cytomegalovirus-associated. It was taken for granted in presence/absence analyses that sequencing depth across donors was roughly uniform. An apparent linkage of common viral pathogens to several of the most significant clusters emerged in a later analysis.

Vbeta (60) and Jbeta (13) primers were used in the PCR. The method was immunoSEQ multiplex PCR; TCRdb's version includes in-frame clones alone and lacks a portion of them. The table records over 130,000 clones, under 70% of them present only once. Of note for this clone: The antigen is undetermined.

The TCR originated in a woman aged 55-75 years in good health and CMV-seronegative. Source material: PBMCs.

Here the CDR3 reads CASKQLASQETQYF. The CDR3, as DNA: TGTGCCAGCAAACAACTAGCGTCCCAAGAGACCCAGTACTTC. V and J are TRBV27 and TRBJ2-5; 7 nucleotides agree with TRBD2. The germline V gene encodes CDR1 MNHEY and CDR2 SMNVEV (reference sequence). The CDR3 spans 14 residues. V lost 7 bases, J lost 1 base, and 6 bases stayed unmatched.